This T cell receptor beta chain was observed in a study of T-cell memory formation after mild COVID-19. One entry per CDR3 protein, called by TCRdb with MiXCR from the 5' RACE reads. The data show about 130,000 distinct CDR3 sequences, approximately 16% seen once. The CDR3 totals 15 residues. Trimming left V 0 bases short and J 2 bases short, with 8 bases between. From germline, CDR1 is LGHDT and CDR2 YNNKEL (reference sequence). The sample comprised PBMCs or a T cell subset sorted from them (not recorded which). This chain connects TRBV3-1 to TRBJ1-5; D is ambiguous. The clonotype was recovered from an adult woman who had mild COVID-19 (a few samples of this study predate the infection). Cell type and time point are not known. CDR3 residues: CASSQDLTGNQPQHF. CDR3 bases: TGTGCCAGCAGCCAAGACTTAACCGGCAATCAGCCCCAGCATTTT.